The sequence of this T cell receptor beta chain was determined in a study of T-cell reconstitution after alpha-beta-depleted transplantation in children. Findings and caveats of the study: There were some patients whose high TCRbeta diversity at day 60 came from surviving recipient T cells and thymic progenitors. Reported findings indicate that, about two months after transplant, alpha-beta T cells came from several hundred expanded clones, which were derived from non-depleted graft cells. Newly generated T cells supplied most T-cell counts and diversity one year post-transplant.

Unique molecular identifiers were built into the TCRbeta library. TCRdb re-called the PCR reads with MiXCR, one entry per CDR3 protein. The table has about 900,000 distinct CDR3 sequences, less than 30% seen once. J lost 5 bases, V lost 4 bases, and 7 bases had no gene match. CDR3 length: 15 amino acids. CDR1 and CDR2 from the germline V gene are SEHNR and FQNEAQ (reference sequence). Note on this clonotype: Its matching antigen is unknown.

The material was PBMCs, mostly from graft donor cells, obtained 360 days after TCRalphabeta/CD19-depleted stem cell transplant. This sequence joins TRBV7-9 and TRBJ1-2; 10 nucleotides agree with TRBD1. This clonotype was obtained from a boy in the first two years of life who had a stem cell transplant for SCID, so the T cells may come from the graft donor. In nucleotides, the CDR3 is TGTGCCAGCAGCTCGACAGGGGGCGCAGATTATGGCTACACCTTC. The encoded protein is CASSSTGGADYGYTF.